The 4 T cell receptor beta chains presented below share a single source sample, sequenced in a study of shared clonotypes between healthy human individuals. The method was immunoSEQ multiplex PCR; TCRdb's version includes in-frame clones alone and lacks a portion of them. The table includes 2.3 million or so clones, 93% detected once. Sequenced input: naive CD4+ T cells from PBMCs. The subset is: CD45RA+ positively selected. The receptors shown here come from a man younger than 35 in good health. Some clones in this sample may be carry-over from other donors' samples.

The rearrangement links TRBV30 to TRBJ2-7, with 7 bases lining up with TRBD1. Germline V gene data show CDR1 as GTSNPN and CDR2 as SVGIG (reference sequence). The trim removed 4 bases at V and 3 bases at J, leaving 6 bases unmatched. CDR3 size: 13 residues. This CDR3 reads CAWIGTDFYEQYF. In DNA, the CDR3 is TGTGCCTGGATCGGGACAGACTTCTACGAGCAGTACTTC.

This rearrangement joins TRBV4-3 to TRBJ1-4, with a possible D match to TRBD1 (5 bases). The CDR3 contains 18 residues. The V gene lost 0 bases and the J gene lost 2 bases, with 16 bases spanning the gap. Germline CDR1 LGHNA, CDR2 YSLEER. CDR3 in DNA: TGCGCCAGCAGCCAAGACCTCCTGACCGGGGCGACTAATGAAAAACTGTTTTTT. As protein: CASSQDLLTGATNEKLFF.

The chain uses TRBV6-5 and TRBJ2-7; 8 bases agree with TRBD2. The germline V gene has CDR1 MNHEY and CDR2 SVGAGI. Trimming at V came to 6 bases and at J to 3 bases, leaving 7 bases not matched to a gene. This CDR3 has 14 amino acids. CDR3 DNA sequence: TGTGCCAGCAGCCGCGGGGGGCCTGACTACGAGCAGTACTTC. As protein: CASSRGGPDYEQYF.

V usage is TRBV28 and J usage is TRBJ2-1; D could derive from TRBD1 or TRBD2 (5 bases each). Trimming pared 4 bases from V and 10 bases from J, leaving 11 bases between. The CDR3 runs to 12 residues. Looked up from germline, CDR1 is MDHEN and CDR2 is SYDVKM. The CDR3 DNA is TGTGCCAGCAGTTCGAGGGGTTGGGAGCAGTTCTTC. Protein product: CASSSRGWEQFF.